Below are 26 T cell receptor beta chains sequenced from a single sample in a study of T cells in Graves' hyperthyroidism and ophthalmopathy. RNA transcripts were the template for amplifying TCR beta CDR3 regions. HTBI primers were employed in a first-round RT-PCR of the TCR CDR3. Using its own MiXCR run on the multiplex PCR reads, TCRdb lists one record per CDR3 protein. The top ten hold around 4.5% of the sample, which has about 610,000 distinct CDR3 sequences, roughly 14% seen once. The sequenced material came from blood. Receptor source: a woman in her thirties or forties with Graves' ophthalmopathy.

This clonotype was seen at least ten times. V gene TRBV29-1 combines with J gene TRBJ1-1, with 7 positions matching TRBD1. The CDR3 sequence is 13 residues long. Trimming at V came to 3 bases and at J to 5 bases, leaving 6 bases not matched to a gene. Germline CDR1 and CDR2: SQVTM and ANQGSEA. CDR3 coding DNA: TGCAGCGTTGATACAGGGGTGGGGACTGAAGCTTTCTTT. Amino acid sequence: CSVDTGVGTEAFF. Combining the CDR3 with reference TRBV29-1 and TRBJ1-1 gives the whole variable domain SAVISQKPSRDICQRGTSLTIQCQVDSQVTMMFWYRQQPGQSLTLIATANQGSEATYESGFVIDKFPISRPNLTFSTLTVSNMSPEDSSIYLCSVDTGVGTEAFFGQGTRLTVV.

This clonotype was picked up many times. DNA for the CDR3: TGTGCCAGCAGTTTATCCACACAACAGGGGTACAGGGAGACCCAGTACTTC. Protein: CASSLSTQQGYRETQYF. The J gene is TRBJ2-5, the V gene TRBV28; 7 bases are a match to TRBD1. CDR1 is MDHEN and CDR2 is SYDVKM in the germline V gene. The J segment lost 5 bases and the V segment lost 1 base, leaving 13 bases of the junction unmatched. CDR3 size: 17 residues. The entire variable domain, with the rest obtained from reference TRBV28 and TRBJ2-5, is as follows: DVKVTQSSRYLVKRTGEKVFLECVQDMDHENMFWYRQDPGLGLRLIYFSYDVKMKEKGDIPEGYSVSREKKERFSLILESASTNQTSMYLCASSLSTQQGYRETQYFGPGTRLLVL.

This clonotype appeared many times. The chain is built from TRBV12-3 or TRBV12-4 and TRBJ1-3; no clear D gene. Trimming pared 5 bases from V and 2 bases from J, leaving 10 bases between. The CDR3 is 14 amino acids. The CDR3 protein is CASSTMGTGNTIYF. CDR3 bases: TGTGCCAGCAGTACGATGGGGACTGGAAACACCATATATTTT.

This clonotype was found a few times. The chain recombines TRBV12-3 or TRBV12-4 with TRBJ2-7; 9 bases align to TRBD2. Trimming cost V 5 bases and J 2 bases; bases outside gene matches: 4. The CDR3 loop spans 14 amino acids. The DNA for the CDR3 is TGTGCCAGCAGTCCAGTAGCGGGAGCCTACGAGCAGTACTTC. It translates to CASSPVAGAYEQYF.

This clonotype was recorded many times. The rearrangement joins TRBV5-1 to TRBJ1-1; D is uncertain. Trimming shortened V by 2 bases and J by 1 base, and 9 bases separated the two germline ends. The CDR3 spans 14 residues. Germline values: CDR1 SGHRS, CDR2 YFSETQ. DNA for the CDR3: TGCGCCAGCAGCTTTTCCCCCCCGAACACTGAAGCTTTCTTT. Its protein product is CASSFSPPNTEAFF.

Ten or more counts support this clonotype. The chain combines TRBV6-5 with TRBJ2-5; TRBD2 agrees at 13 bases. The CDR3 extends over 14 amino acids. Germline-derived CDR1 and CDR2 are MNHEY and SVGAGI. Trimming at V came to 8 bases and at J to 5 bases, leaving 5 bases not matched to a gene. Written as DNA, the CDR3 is TGTGCCAGCGGGACTAGCGGGACGGGGGAGACCCAGTACTTC. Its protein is CASGTSGTGETQYF.

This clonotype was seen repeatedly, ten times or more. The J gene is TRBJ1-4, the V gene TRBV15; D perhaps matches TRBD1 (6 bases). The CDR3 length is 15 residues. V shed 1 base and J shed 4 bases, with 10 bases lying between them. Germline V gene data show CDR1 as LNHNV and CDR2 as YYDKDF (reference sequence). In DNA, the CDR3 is TGTGCCACCAGCAGAGTCCGGACAGTTAATGAAAAACTGTTTTTT. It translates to CATSRVRTVNEKLFF.

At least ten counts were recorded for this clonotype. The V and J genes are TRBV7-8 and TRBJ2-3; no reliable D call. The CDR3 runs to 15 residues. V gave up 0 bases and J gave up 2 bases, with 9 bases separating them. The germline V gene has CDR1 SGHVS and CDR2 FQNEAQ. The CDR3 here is CASSLAGNPTDTQYF. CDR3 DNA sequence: TGTGCCAGCAGCTTAGCGGGGAATCCCACAGATACGCAGTATTTT. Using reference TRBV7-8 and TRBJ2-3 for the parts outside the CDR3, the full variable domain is GAGVSQSPRYKVAKRGQDVALRCDPISGHVSLFWYQQALGQGPEFLTYFQNEAQLDKSGLPSDRFFAERPEGSVSTLKIQRTQQEDSAVYLCASSLAGNPTDTQYFGPGTRLTVL.

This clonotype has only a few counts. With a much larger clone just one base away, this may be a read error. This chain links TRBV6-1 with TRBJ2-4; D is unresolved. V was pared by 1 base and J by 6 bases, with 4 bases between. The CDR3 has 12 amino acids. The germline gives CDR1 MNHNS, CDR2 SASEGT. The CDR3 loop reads CASSEDGNIQYF. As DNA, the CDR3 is TGTGCCAGCAGTGAAGACGGAAACATTCAGTACTTC.

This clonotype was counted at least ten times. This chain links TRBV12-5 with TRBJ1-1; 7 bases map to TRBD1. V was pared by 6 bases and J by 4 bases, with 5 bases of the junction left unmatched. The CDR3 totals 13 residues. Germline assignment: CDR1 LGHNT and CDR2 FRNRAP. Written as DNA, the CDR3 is TGTGCTAGTGGCCTGACAGGGACCACTGAAGCTTTCTTT. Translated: CASGLTGTTEAFF.

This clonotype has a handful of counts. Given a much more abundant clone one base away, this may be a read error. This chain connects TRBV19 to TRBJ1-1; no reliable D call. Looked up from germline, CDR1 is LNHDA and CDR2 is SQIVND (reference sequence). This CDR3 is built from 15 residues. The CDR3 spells CASSLSWAANIEAFF. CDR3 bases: TGTGCCAGTAGTCTGTCGTGGGCGGCGAACATTGAAGCTTTCTTT.

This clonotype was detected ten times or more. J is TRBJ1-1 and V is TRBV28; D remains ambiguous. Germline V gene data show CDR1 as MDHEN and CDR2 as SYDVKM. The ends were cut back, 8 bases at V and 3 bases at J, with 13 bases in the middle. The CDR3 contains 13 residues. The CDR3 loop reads CASLSGVDTEAFF. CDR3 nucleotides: TGTGCCAGCCTCTCTGGGGTGGACACTGAAGCTTTCTTT.

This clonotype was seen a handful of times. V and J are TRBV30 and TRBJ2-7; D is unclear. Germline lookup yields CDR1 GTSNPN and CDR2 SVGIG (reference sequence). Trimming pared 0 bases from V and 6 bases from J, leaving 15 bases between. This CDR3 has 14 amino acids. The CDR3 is CAWSVLSHPTEQYF. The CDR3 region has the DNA TGTGCCTGGAGTGTACTCAGTCACCCAACCGAGCAGTACTTC.

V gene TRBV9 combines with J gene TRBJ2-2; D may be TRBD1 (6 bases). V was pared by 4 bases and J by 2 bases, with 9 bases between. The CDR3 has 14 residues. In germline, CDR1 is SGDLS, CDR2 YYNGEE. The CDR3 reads CASSKGQNTGELFF. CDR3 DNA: TGTGCCAGCAGCAAGGGACAAAACACCGGGGAGCTGTTTTTT.

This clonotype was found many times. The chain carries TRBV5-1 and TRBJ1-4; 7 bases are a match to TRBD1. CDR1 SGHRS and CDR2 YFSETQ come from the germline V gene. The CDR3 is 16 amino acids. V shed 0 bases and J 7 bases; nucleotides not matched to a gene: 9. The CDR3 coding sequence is TGCGCCAGCAGCTTGGGACAGGGAATCCAAGGTGAAAAACTGTTTTTT. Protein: CASSLGQGIQGEKLFF.

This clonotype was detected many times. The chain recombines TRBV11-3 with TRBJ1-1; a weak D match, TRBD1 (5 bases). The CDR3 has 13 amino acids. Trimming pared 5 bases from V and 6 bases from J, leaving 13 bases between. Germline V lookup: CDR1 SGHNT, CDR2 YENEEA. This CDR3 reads CASSRQSSAEAFF. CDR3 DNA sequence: TGTGCCAGCAGCCGACAGTCCTCGGCTGAAGCTTTCTTT.

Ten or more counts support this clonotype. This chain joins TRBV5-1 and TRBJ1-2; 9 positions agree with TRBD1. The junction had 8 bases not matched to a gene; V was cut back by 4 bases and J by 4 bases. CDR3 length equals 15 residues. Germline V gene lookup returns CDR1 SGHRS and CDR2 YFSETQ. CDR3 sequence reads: CASSDLTGGSYGYTF. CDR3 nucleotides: TGCGCCAGCAGCGACCTGACAGGGGGATCCTATGGCTACACCTTC.

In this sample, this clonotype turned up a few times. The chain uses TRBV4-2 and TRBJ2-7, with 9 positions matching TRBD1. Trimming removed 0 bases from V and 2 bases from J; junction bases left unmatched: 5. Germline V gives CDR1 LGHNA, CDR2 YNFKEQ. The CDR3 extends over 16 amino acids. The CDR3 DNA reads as TGTGCCAGCAGCCAAGAGGAGAGACAGGGGGCCTACGAGCAGTACTTC. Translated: CASSQEERQGAYEQYF.

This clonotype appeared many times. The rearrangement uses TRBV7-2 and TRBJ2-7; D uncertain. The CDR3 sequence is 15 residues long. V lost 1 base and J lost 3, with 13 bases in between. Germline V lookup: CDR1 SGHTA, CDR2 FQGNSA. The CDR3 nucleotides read TGTGCCAGCAGCTTAGTTGCGTTTGCGAACTACGAGCAGTACTTC. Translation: CASSLVAFANYEQYF.

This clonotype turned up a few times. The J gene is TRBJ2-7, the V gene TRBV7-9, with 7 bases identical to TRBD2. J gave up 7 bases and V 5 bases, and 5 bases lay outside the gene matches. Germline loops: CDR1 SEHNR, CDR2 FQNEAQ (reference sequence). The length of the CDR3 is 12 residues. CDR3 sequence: CASSTGLEEQYF. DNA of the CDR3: TGTGCCAGCAGCACTGGACTAGAGGAGCAGTACTTC.

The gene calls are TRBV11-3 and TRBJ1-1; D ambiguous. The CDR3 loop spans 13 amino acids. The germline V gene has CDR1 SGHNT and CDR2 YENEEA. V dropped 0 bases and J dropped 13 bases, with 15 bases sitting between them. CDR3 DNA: TGTGCCAGCAGCTTAGACAAGGTCCTTGGAGGTTTCTTT. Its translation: CASSLDKVLGGFF. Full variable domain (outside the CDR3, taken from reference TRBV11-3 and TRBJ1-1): EAGVVQSPRYKIIEKKQPVAFWCNPISGHNTLYWYLQNLGQGPELLIRYENEEAVDDSQLPKDRFSAERLKGVDSTLKIQPAELGDSAVYLCASSLDKVLGGFFGQGTRLTVV.

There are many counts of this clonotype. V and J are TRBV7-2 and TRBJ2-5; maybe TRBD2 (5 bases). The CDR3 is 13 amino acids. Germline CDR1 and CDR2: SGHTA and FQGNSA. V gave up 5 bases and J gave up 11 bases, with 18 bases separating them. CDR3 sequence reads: CASSPRESRTQYF. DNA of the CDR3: TGTGCCAGCAGCCCGAGGGAGTCGCGGACTCAGTACTTC.

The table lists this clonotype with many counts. CDR3: CASSPTPGLAGLQETQYF. For the CDR3, the DNA is TGTGCCAGCAGCCCCACCCCCGGACTAGCGGGGCTACAAGAGACCCAGTACTTC. This chain uses TRBV11-1 with TRBJ2-5; 12 bases fit TRBD2. The germline CDR1 and CDR2 sequences are SGHAT and FQDESV (reference sequence). V shed 5 bases and J 2 bases; nucleotides not matched to a gene: 12. The CDR3 consists of 18 residues.

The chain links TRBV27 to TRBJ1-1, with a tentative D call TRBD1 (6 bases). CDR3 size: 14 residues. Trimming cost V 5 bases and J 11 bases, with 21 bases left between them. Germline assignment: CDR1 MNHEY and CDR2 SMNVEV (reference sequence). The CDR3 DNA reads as TGTGCCAGCAGTCCCCGAACAGGGATCAGTATGGCTTTCTTT. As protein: CASSPRTGISMAFF.

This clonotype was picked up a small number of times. The CDR3 loop is CASSFFRGGRGNQPQHF. The CDR3 region has the DNA TGCGCCAGCAGCTTTTTTCGCGGAGGCCGGGGAAATCAGCCCCAGCATTTT. The chain links TRBV5-1 to TRBJ1-5; D ambiguous. Germline V CDR1 and CDR2: SGHRS, YFSETQ. This CDR3 is built from 17 residues. V was pared by 2 bases and J by 4 bases, with 19 bases between.

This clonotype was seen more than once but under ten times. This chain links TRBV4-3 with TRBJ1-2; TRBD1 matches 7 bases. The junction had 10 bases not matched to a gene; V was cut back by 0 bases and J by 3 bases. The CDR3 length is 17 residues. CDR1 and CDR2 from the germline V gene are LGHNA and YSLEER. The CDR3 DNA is TGCGCCAGCAGCCAAGATGGGGACAGTCGTAACTACTATGGCTACACCTTC. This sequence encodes CASSQDGDSRNYYGYTF.